These 6 T cell receptor beta chains originate from one sample sequenced in a study of blood T cell repertoires in COVID-19 (dated by TCRdb to 2018 to 2020). Library preparation employed the immunoSEQ multiplex PCR assay. The source is immuneACCESS, and TCRdb retained only in-frame sequences with V and J called. Part of the clones is not carried over; for the studies checked, unresolved V genes explain less than half of this, and the remainder is unexplained. The sample includes approximately 120,000 clones, with around 89% observed a single time. The ten top clones hold about 1.5% of the sample. The source material was peripheral blood. Source of these receptors: a human donor in a cohort sampled during active COVID-19.

This clone was seen once. The chain is built from TRBV4-2 and TRBJ2-3; perhaps TRBD1 as D (5 bases). Trimming removed 4 bases at V and 3 bases at J, with 17 bases between. Germline-derived CDR1 and CDR2 are LGHNA and YNFKEQ. The CDR3 has 16 residues. As DNA, the CDR3 is TGTGCCAGCAGCCCCTACCAAGGGGTAAGAACAGATACGCAGTATTTT. Translating it yields CASSPYQGVRTDTQYF.

This chain connects TRBV4-2 to TRBJ2-7; 10 nucleotides agree with TRBD2. V shed 0 bases, J shed 3 bases, and the junction held 2 bases outside the gene matches. In germline, CDR1 is LGHNA, CDR2 YNFKEQ. This CDR3 is built from 15 residues. The DNA of the CDR3 is TGTGCCAGCAGCCAAGAGGCTAGCGGGAGCTACGAGCAGTACTTC. Its protein product is CASSQEASGSYEQYF.

The chain joins TRBV6-2 or TRBV6-3 to TRBJ2-1; TRBD2 agrees at 7 bases. V shed 5 bases and J 0 bases; nucleotides not matched to a gene: 4. CDR3 length: 15 residues. Germline lookup yields CDR1 MNHEY and CDR2 SVGEGT. CDR3 bases: TGTGCCAGCAGTAAGGGCGGGAGCTCCTACAATGAGCAGTTCTTC. Protein sequence: CASSKGGSSYNEQFF.

This chain joins TRBV19 and TRBJ2-1, with 8 bases lining up with TRBD2. The CDR3 spans 14 residues. V was clipped by 0 bases and J by 9 bases; unmatched bases: 4. Germline CDR1 LNHDA, CDR2 SQIVND (reference sequence). Written as DNA, the CDR3 is TGTGCCAGTAGTATAGATTACGGGGGGGGTGAGCAGTTCTTC. Its protein product is CASSIDYGGGEQFF.

The chain combines TRBV6-5 with TRBJ1-1; 9 bases align to TRBD1. The CDR3 consists of 15 residues. Germline V gene data show CDR1 as MNHEY and CDR2 as SVGAGI. The V and J ends lost 6 bases and 6 bases, in that order; junction bases with no gene match: 11. The CDR3 coding sequence is TGTGCCAGCAGCTCATGGGGACAGGGCTCTCCTGAAGCTTTCTTT. Translated, it gives CASSSWGQGSPEAFF.

This clone has just one count. The genes are TRBV2 and TRBJ1-1, with D uncertain. CDR1 is SNHLY and CDR2 is FYNNEI in the germline V gene. This CDR3 has 14 residues. V was trimmed by 3 bases and J by 1 base, leaving 9 bases between them. CDR3 bases: TGTGCCAGCAGTGATCTTGGCTGGAACACTGAAGCTTTCTTT. Translated: CASSDLGWNTEAFF.